Following are 6 T cell receptor beta chains from one sample sequenced in a study of blood T cells in healthy people across ages. For the second PCR, which ran for about 6 to 11 cycles, a sample-barcoded 5' primer and a J-beta primer mix were used. TCRdb independently ran MiXCR on the 5' RACE reads; one entry per CDR3 protein. In the table there are roughly 1.6 million distinct CDR3 sequences, roughly a third of which are singletons. Input material: blood. These TCRs come from a woman between 25 and 40 years old in good health.

This clonotype was recorded once. The CDR3 protein is CASSAEPGQAYEQYF. CDR3 in DNA: TGTGCCAGCAGCGCCGAACCGGGACAGGCCTACGAGCAGTACTTC. The chain combines TRBV9 with TRBJ2-7; 8 bases are a match to TRBD1. V dropped 3 bases and J dropped 2; count of bases not matched to a gene: 7. This CDR3 is built from 15 residues. Germline CDR1 reads SGDLS; CDR2 reads YYNGEE. Complete variable domain (other parts from reference TRBV9 and TRBJ2-7): DSGVTQTPKHLITATGQRVTLRCSPRSGDLSVYWYQQSLDQGLQFLIQYYNGEERAKGNILERFSAQQFPDLHSELNLSSLELGDSALYFCASSAEPGQAYEQYFGPGTRLTVT.

The sample holds a few counts of this clonotype. This chain connects TRBV5-1 to TRBJ2-5; D is perhaps TRBD1 (6 bases). The J call may be faulty, since TRBJ2-7 better matches the DNA end. CDR1 and CDR2 (germline): SGHRS, YFSETQ. The CDR3 is 16 residues long. The CDR3 sequence is CASSPGGRGASYEQYF. CDR3 sequence (DNA): TGCGCCAGCAGCCCTGGGGGCAGGGGAGCCTCCTACGAGCAGTACTTC.

This clonotype was counted only a few times. V and J are TRBV27 and TRBJ1-1; D unresolved. The CDR3 is 14 amino acids. Germline lookup yields CDR1 MNHEY and CDR2 SMNVEV (reference sequence). V dropped 1 base and J dropped 4 bases, with 10 bases sitting between them. CDR3 sequence: CASSLYTGSTEAFF. In DNA, the CDR3 is TGTGCCAGCAGTTTATATACGGGCAGCACTGAAGCTTTCTTT.

The V gene is TRBV3-1, the J gene TRBJ2-7, with unresolved D. The V gene lost 4 bases and the J gene lost 2 bases, with 15 bases spanning the gap. Germline lookup yields CDR1 LGHDT and CDR2 YNNKEL (reference sequence). The CDR3 consists of 15 residues. The CDR3 DNA follows: TGTGCCAGCAGCCCCAACCCGCACAGTACCTACGAGCAGTACTTC. Translating gives CASSPNPHSTYEQYF.

This clonotype was counted a few times. The chain employs TRBV6-1 and TRBJ2-7; tentative D call: TRBD1 (5 bases). This CDR3 region has 11 residues. Germline loops: CDR1 MNHNS, CDR2 SASEGT. CDR3 DNA sequence: TGTGCAGTTGACAGACCCTACGAGCAGTACTTC. Its protein is CAVDRPYEQYF.

This clonotype has a handful of counts. This chain's CDR3 is CASSQEDPRDAGYNEQFF. The CDR3 DNA reads as TGCGCCAGCAGCCAAGAAGACCCCCGGGACGCCGGTTACAATGAGCAGTTCTTC. The chain joins TRBV4-1 to TRBJ2-1, with D perhaps assigned TRBD1 or TRBD2 (5 bases each). Germline V gene lookup returns CDR1 MGHRA and CDR2 YSYEKL. V shed 0 bases and J shed 4 bases, with 19 bases lying between them. This CDR3 has 18 amino acids.